Listed below are T cell receptor beta chains from one sample, sequenced in a study of blood T cell dynamics during melanoma immunotherapy. Data came from immunoSEQ multiplex PCR; TCRdb stores just in-frame clones and leaves some out. The table includes more than 8,500 clones, around 85% detected once. The sequenced sample was blood, obtained from a patient treated with checkpoint blockade. These receptors originate from a human donor with melanoma. Both conserved end residues are part of each CDR3. The D gene is left open where the match is weak. Size tells how often a clone was seen (once, few, many) or the class of an expanded clone, and some rows leave it out.

cdr3_aa: CASSWDTGRDNEQFF
cdr3_nt: TGTGCCAGCAGCTGGGACACGGGGCGCGACAATGAGCAGTTCTTC
v_call: TRBV5-6
j_call: TRBJ2-1
d_call: .
clone_size: .

cdr3_aa: CASNPTGVSGYTF
cdr3_nt: TGTGCCAGCAATCCAACTGGAGTGTCTGGCTACACCTTC
v_call: TRBV6-1
j_call: TRBJ1-2
d_call: .
clone_size: few

cdr3_aa: CASSLDAGGTTGELFF
cdr3_nt: TGCGCCAGCAGCTTAGATGCGGGGGGCACCACCGGGGAGCTGTTTTTT
v_call: TRBV5-1
j_call: TRBJ2-2
d_call: TRBD2
clone_size: once

cdr3_aa: CASSLGTGTTRGYQETQYF
cdr3_nt: TGTGCCAGCAGCTTAGGGACCGGGACAACTAGGGGGTACCAAGAGACCCAGTACTTC
v_call: TRBV7-7
j_call: TRBJ2-5
d_call: .
clone_size: .

cdr3_aa: CASSLVRTYEQYF
cdr3_nt: TGTGCCAGCAGCTTAGTACGGACCTACGAGCAGTACTTC
v_call: TRBV7-2
j_call: TRBJ2-7
d_call: .
clone_size: .

cdr3_aa: CASSLTLDEQYF
cdr3_nt: TGTGCCAGCAGCCTAACACTCGACGAGCAGTACTTC
v_call: TRBV28
j_call: TRBJ2-7
d_call: .
clone_size: .

cdr3_aa: CASSPDTGRAGGRGYTF
cdr3_nt: TGTGCCAGCTCACCTGACACGGGTAGGGCAGGAGGGCGCGGCTACACCTTC
v_call: TRBV18
j_call: TRBJ1-2
d_call: .
clone_size: .

cdr3_aa: CASRQIYEQYF
cdr3_nt: TGTGCAAGTCGCCAAATTTACGAGCAGTACTTC
v_call: TRBV12-2
j_call: TRBJ2-7
d_call: .
clone_size: .

cdr3_aa: CASSYSIGGGYTF
cdr3_nt: TGTGCCAGCAGTTACTCGATAGGGGGAGGCTACACCTTC
v_call: TRBV6-5
j_call: TRBJ1-2
d_call: .
clone_size: .

cdr3_aa: CASSLALLPNEQYF
cdr3_nt: TGTGCCAGCAGCTTGGCTTTACTGCCTAACGAGCAGTACTTC
v_call: TRBV5-5
j_call: TRBJ2-7
d_call: .
clone_size: .

cdr3_aa: CASSLGGTGVQPQHF
cdr3_nt: TGTGCCAGCAGTTTAGGGGGGACAGGGGTCCAGCCCCAGCATTTT
v_call: TRBV28
j_call: TRBJ1-5
d_call: TRBD1
clone_size: .

cdr3_aa: CASSFQGLDSPLHF
cdr3_nt: TGTGCCAGCAGCTTCCAGGGCTTAGATTCACCCCTCCACTTT
v_call: TRBV4-2
j_call: TRBJ1-6
d_call: .
clone_size: .

cdr3_aa: CASSPGETQYF
cdr3_nt: TGTGCCAGCAGCCCTGGGGAGACCCAGTACTTC
v_call: TRBV5-4
j_call: TRBJ2-5
d_call: .
clone_size: .

cdr3_aa: CASSPVATAYEQYF
cdr3_nt: TGTGCCAGCTCACCGGTGGCCACAGCCTACGAGCAGTACTTC
v_call: TRBV18
j_call: TRBJ2-7
d_call: .
clone_size: once

cdr3_aa: CASSPKPGGRTRDTQYF
cdr3_nt: TGTGCCAGCTCACCTAAGCCGGGGGGGCGAACGCGAGATACGCAGTATTTT
v_call: TRBV18
j_call: TRBJ2-3
d_call: TRBD2
clone_size: .

cdr3_aa: CASSLDPGASSGYTF
cdr3_nt: TGTGCCAGCAGCCTAGACCCGGGGGCGAGTAGTGGCTACACCTTC
v_call: TRBV21-1
j_call: TRBJ1-2
d_call: .
clone_size: few

cdr3_aa: CASSFGTGWSGANVLTF
cdr3_nt: TGTGCCAGCAGCTTCGGGACAGGGTGGTCTGGGGCCAACGTCCTGACTTTC
v_call: TRBV13
j_call: TRBJ2-6
d_call: TRBD1
clone_size: .

cdr3_aa: CASSPEDTGELFF
cdr3_nt: TGTGCCAGCAGCCCGGAGGACACCGGGGAGCTGTTTTTT
v_call: TRBV11-3
j_call: TRBJ2-2
d_call: .
clone_size: once

cdr3_aa: CASSGPPQGQNTDTQYF
cdr3_nt: TGTGCCAGCAGTGGACCCCCCCAGGGTCAGAACACAGATACGCAGTATTTT
v_call: TRBV6-1
j_call: TRBJ2-3
d_call: .
clone_size: .

cdr3_aa: CASSEGGGGQPQHF
cdr3_nt: TGTGCCAGCAGTGAAGGGGGAGGCGGTCAGCCCCAGCATTTT
v_call: TRBV2
j_call: TRBJ1-5
d_call: .
clone_size: few